This T cell receptor beta chain was identified in a study of blood T cell repertoires in COVID-19 (dated by TCRdb to about 2020). Regarding the complete study: Collaborator samples came from the United States, Italy and Spain and covered acute and convalescent phases of COVID-19. The material from the prospective study consisted of cDNA or gDNA derived from T cells, B-cell-depleted T cells, or PBMCs. Subjects who had been exposed to COVID-19, were actively infected with it, or had recovered from it provided the deeply sampled blood TCRbeta repertoires that made up the dataset. The repertoires were released in a freely available public database intended as a resource for research on the immune response to SARS-CoV-2. Samples came from the ongoing ImmuneRACE study (first 160 participants) plus 1,254 subjects from 6 global collaborators. Nearly every sample came with metadata listing a de-identified subject ID, COVID-19 status, age in years and sex. Where available, HLA class I and class II types were obtained from metadata supplied by the sample provider rather than from assay-based typing.

As regards this clone: What this receptor recognizes is not known. No base qualities exist here, and no much larger clone lies one base off it.

Broader findings and caveats from the paper: The amount of clinical and demographic metadata varied by source and participant and was provided uncurated.

The collaborating institutions used their own protocols to collect whole blood in K2EDTA tubes. For TCRbeta analysis, collaborators shipped samples as frozen whole blood, isolated PBMCs, or DNA extracted from either of those sample types. The CDR3 starts with the cysteine, ends with the phenylalanine, and has 13 residues. The CDR3 DNA has 39 bases and is translated from base 1. The germline V gene gives CDR1 as SGHRS and CDR2 as YFSETQ. Relative to germline, V is missing 4 bases and J is missing 8 bases, with 7 bases of the junction outside any gene match. TCRbeta CDR3 regions were amplified from genomic DNA using the immunoSEQ Assay, a bias-controlled multiplex PCR. The authors processed their data as follows. The number of nucleated cells in each sample was estimated from the amplification of reference gene primers within the assay. Sequence reads were collapsed and filtered to measure the absolute abundance of every unique TCRbeta CDR3 rearrangement. For each sample, productive Simpson clonality was calculated as the square root of Simpson's diversity index across productive rearrangements. TCRdb limited this immuneACCESS table to in-frame rearrangements with V and J called. A share of clones is missing; checked studies link under half to unresolved V genes, and the rest is unexplained. That table furnishes V, J and clone size, whereas the DNA furnished D and trimming. This sample holds over 200,000 clones; 70% to 75% were observed only once. The ten largest make up about 3% of the sample.

Specimen: peripheral blood. The clonotype comes from a woman over 75 with acute or convalescent COVID-19. The chain is encoded by TRBV5-1 joined to TRBJ1-2; 8 central nucleotides agree with TRBD1. This receptor carries the CDR3 CASSTDRAGGYTF. The sequenced DNA: TGCGCCAGCAGCACGGACAGGGCTGGGGGCTACACCTTC. Joined to the reference TRBV5-1 and TRBJ1-2 proteins, this CDR3 gives the full variable domain: KAGVTQTPRYLIKTRGQQVTLSCSPISGHRSVSWYQQTPGQGLQFLFEYFSETQRNKGNFPGRFSGRQFSNSRSEMNVSTLELGDSALYLCASSTDRAGGYTFGSGTRLTVV.